These 19 T cell receptor beta chains share one sample of origin, sequenced in a study of CD8 T cells in ankylosing spondylitis. TCRdb processed the 5' RACE reads anew with MiXCR; each CDR3 protein has one entry. The repertoire consists of about 17,000 distinct CDR3 sequences, with roughly 8.2% occurring once and the leading ten covering approximately 38%. The sequenced material came from blood. The receptors here all came from a male donor with ankylosing spondylitis or in good health (not recorded which).

The chain links TRBV6-2 or TRBV6-3 to TRBJ2-3; D perhaps matches TRBD1 (5 bases). Trimming left V 2 bases short and J 9 bases short, with 12 bases between. There are 13 residues in the CDR3. Germline CDR1 MNHEY, CDR2 SVGEGT. The CDR3 region has the DNA TGTGCCAGCAGTTACGAACCCCACAGGACGCAGTATTTT. Residues: CASSYEPHRTQYF.

This clonotype appeared a few times. This CDR3 reads CASKGFGNQPQHF. Written as DNA, the CDR3 is TGTGCCAGCAAGGGTTTTGGCAATCAGCCCCAGCATTTT. The chain recombines TRBV28 with TRBJ1-5, with unresolved D. The CDR3 is 13 amino acids. V dropped 7 bases and J dropped 2 bases, with 9 bases sitting between them. Germline lookup yields CDR1 MDHEN and CDR2 SYDVKM.

This clonotype was seen more than once but under ten times. The rearrangement links TRBV20-1 to TRBJ2-3; 11 nucleotides line up with TRBD2. Germline V gene sequence: CDR1 DFQATT, CDR2 SNEGSKA (reference sequence). CDR3 size: 14 residues. Trimming took 4 bases from V and 4 from J; bases not matched to a gene: 4. CDR3 coding DNA: TGCAGTGCTAAGACTAGCGGGATTGCAGATACGCAGTATTTT. This encodes CSAKTSGIADTQYF.

This clonotype has more than one count but fewer than ten. V is TRBV5-1 and J is TRBJ2-2; D gene uncertain. The CDR3 length is 15 residues. V lost 3 bases and J 3 bases, leaving 12 bases between the germline ends. Germline loops: CDR1 SGHRS, CDR2 YFSETQ. Written as DNA, the CDR3 is TGCGCCAGCAGCTCTATACAAGGTTACACCGGGGAGCTGTTTTTT. Translating it yields CASSSIQGYTGELFF.

CDR3 DNA: TGTGCCAGCAGTTTAGGGACAGTGTATCAGCCCCAGCATTTT. It codes for CASSLGTVYQPQHF. V is TRBV28 and J is TRBJ1-5; 7 positions agree with TRBD1. Germline CDR1 MDHEN, CDR2 SYDVKM. J was trimmed by 5 bases and V by 2 bases; bases with no gene match: 3. CDR3 size: 14 residues.

This clonotype was detected many times. The V gene is TRBV29-1, the J gene TRBJ2-4; tentatively, D is TRBD2 (5 bases). In germline, CDR1 is SQVTM, CDR2 ANQGSEA. The V gene lost 4 bases and the J gene lost 8 bases, with 12 bases spanning the gap. This CDR3 region has 12 residues. CDR3 sequence reads: CSVGLTADIQYF. DNA of the CDR3: TGCAGCGTTGGACTAACCGCTGACATTCAGTACTTC.

This clonotype was seen repeatedly, ten times or more. The J gene is TRBJ2-2, the V gene TRBV15; D possibly corresponds to TRBD2 (5 bases). With 0 bases removed from V and 7 bases from J, the gap between germline ends came to 12 bases. The V gene's germline CDR1 is LNHNV and CDR2 YYDKDF (reference sequence). This CDR3 is built from 15 residues. In DNA form, the CDR3 reads TGTGCCACCAGCAGAGATCTAGCAAGTAACGGGGAGCTGTTTTTT. As protein: CATSRDLASNGELFF.

This clonotype is termed medium-sized (0.01 to 0.1%). The chain combines TRBV5-1 with TRBJ2-3, with 8 bases matching TRBD2. The CDR3 is 14 amino acids. In germline, CDR1 is SGHRS, CDR2 YFSETQ. With V trimmed by 4 bases and J by 2 bases, 3 bases remained unmatched. The CDR3 nucleotides read TGCGCCAGCAGCACTAGCGGCTACACAGATACGCAGTATTTT. This codes for CASSTSGYTDTQYF.

This clonotype appeared a few times. The V and J genes are TRBV29-1 and TRBJ1-2; 10 positions agree with TRBD1. The CDR3 runs 14 residues. CDR1 is SQVTM and CDR2 is ANQGSEA in the germline V gene. The J segment lost 2 bases and the V segment lost 4 bases, leaving 4 bases of the junction unmatched. The CDR3 coding sequence is TGCAGCGTTGGGGACAGGGGATCCAACTATGGCTACACCTTC. As protein: CSVGDRGSNYGYTF.

This clonotype was recorded at least ten times. The CDR3: CSARDPAGSTDTQYF. In DNA form, the CDR3 reads TGCAGTGCTAGAGATCCAGCGGGGTCCACAGATACGCAGTATTTT. The chain combines TRBV20-1 with TRBJ2-3; 7 nucleotides agree with TRBD2. Germline CDR1 DFQATT, CDR2 SNEGSKA (reference sequence). The CDR3 is 15 amino acids. The trim removed 0 bases at V and 2 bases at J, leaving 5 bases unmatched.

This clonotype is labeled as medium-sized. The chain couples TRBV7-2 to TRBJ2-3; 7 bases are a match to TRBD1. CDR1 is SGHTA, CDR2 FQGNSA, per germline. The CDR3 covers 17 residues. Germline trimming cut 1 base from V and 6 bases from J; bases unmatched to any gene: 13. This CDR3 reads CASSLERGLLPTDTQYF. The CDR3 coding sequence is TGTGCCAGCAGCTTAGAGAGGGGGCTTCTACCTACGGATACGCAGTATTTT.

This clonotype appeared a few times. The rearrangement links TRBV5-1 to TRBJ2-3; D might be TRBD2 (6 bases). This CDR3 is 13 amino acids long. The V end lost 7 bases, the J end lost 3 bases, and 12 bases lay between the germline ends. Germline CDR1 and CDR2: SGHRS and YFSETQ. The chain's CDR3 is CASPLALTDTQYF. The CDR3 region has the DNA TGCGCCAGCCCCCTAGCGCTGACAGATACGCAGTATTTT.

This clonotype was counted only a few times. The rearrangement uses TRBV7-9 and TRBJ2-2; D possibly corresponds to TRBD2 (5 bases). The CDR3 sequence is 16 residues long. Germline V gene lookup returns CDR1 SEHNR and CDR2 FQNEAQ (reference sequence). V shed 5 bases and J shed 2 bases, with 15 bases lying between them. This CDR3 is CASSLGRGVNTGELFF. For the CDR3, the DNA is TGTGCCAGCAGCCTAGGACGGGGAGTCAACACCGGGGAGCTGTTTTTT.

This clonotype was counted many times. The chain joins TRBV20-1 to TRBJ2-4; 9 bases align to TRBD2. J gave up 6 bases and V 7 bases, and 10 bases lay outside the gene matches. The CDR3 has 14 residues. Germline V lookup: CDR1 DFQATT, CDR2 SNEGSKA (reference sequence). CDR3 amino acids: CSGRPAGGVNIQYF. The CDR3 DNA follows: TGCAGTGGAAGACCCGCGGGGGGGGTAAACATTCAGTACTTC.

This clonotype was seen a few times. The genes are TRBV7-6 and TRBJ2-1; 8 positions match TRBD2. The CDR3 totals 15 residues. Germline lookup yields CDR1 SGHVS and CDR2 FNYEAQ. J gave up 0 bases and V 5 bases, and 3 bases lay outside the gene matches. The CDR3 nucleotides are TGTGCCAGCAGCCAGCTAGCGGGCTCCTACAATGAGCAGTTCTTC. It codes for CASSQLAGSYNEQFF.

This clonotype was seen ten or more times. The chain links TRBV20-1 to TRBJ1-1; D call uncertain. The CDR3 length is 12 residues. Between the trimmed V and J ends, which lost 5 bases and 0 bases, there was a span of 7 bases. Germline V lookup: CDR1 DFQATT, CDR2 SNEGSKA (reference sequence). The CDR3, as DNA: TGCAGTGCTGATGATATGAACACTGAAGCTTTCTTT. This translates into CSADDMNTEAFF.

This clonotype was counted only a few times. V usage is TRBV5-6 and J usage is TRBJ2-2, with 11 nucleotides matching TRBD2. The CDR3 has 16 residues. V lost 3 bases, J lost 1 base, and 2 bases stayed unmatched. The germline CDR1 and CDR2 sequences are SGHDT and YYEEEE. The CDR3 DNA reads TGTGCCAGCAGCTCAACTAGCGGGAGGAACACCGGGGAGCTGTTTTTT. Translated: CASSSTSGRNTGELFF.

This clonotype was recorded a few times. The chain carries TRBV12-3 or TRBV12-4 and TRBJ2-2; TRBD2 matches at 7 bases. The CDR3 has 16 residues. Trimming removed 6 bases from V and 7 bases from J; junction bases left unmatched: 14. CDR3 residues: CASSSPGTTLHGELFF. Written as DNA, the CDR3 is TGTGCCAGCAGCTCTCCGGGGACTACACTTCACGGGGAGCTGTTTTTT.

This clonotype was seen many times. V and J are TRBV7-2 and TRBJ2-2; no clear D. The CDR3 loop spans 12 amino acids. The V and J ends lost 6 bases and 1 base respectively, with 3 bases between them. Germline CDR1 SGHTA, CDR2 FQGNSA. CDR3 sequence reads: CASRGNTGELFF. CDR3 in DNA: TGTGCCAGCAGAGGGAACACCGGGGAGCTGTTTTTT.